Listed below are T cell receptor beta chains from one sample, sequenced in a study of blood T cell repertoires in COVID-19. Method: immunoSEQ multiplex PCR; TCRdb's copy keeps in-frame clones and lacks some. The sample records hundreds of thousands of clones, around 90% being singletons. The sample comprised PBMCs or T cells enriched from blood (not recorded which). The receptors originated from a woman under 40 with acute COVID-19. The conserved cysteine and the conserved F or W are not part of the CDR3 here.

>TRBJ2-1|TRBV27
ASSLLGAHNNEQF
>TRBJ2-7|TRBV28
ASSRPTGQGYYEQY
>TRBJ1-1|TRBV28
ASSSHVGTPNTEAF
>TRBJ1-1|TRBV4-1
ASSQDRRSLAF
>TRBJ2-7|TRBV29-1
SVAARSYEQY
>TRBJ2-5|TRBV9
ASSVGLAGGPRSGKTQY
>TRBJ1-5|TRBV19
ASSIQGSQPQH
>TRBJ2-7|TRBV6-5
ASRTGGLSSYEQY
>TRBJ1-2|TRBV3-1/TRBV3-2
ASTTNLRGRNYGYT
>TRBJ1-4|TRBV27
ASSPFGYSEKLF
>TRBJ2-7|TRBV5-5
ASSLSELRVHEQY
>TRBJ2-1|TRBV21-1
ASSKRCPGSNEEQF
>TRBJ2-7|TRBV29-1
SVAGQGYEQY
>TRBJ1-4|TRBV28
ASSPSGRGEKLF
>TRBJ1-1|TRBV29-1
SVEQGGTEAF
>TRBJ2-2|TRBV6-2/TRBV6-3
ASSYSTPTRPGELF
>TRBJ2-5|TRBV5-1
ASSLAAGTGGSQETQY
>TRBJ2-2|TRBV9
ASSGTYTGELF
>TRBJ2-1|TRBV28
ASSLPDRYNEQF